The clone carrying this T cell receptor beta chain was detected a few times. What it binds is unknown. The authors made TCR beta cDNA from approximately 500 ng total RNA with a constant-region primer. ARM-PCR, slightly modified, supplied the TCR beta libraries through three nested multiplex PCR rounds. A C-beta reverse primer was combined with TRBV1-TRBV30 forward primers in the first two PCR rounds, and each round had approximately 10 cycles. TCRdb recomputed calls from the multiplex PCR reads with MiXCR, one row per CDR3 protein. Among approximately 110,000 distinct CDR3 sequences listed, 64% were seen once. Between about 17 and 34 mg of unsorted bulk tissue served as the source from which RNA and DNA were co-extracted. This sample was included in a study of tumor-infiltrating lymphocytes in primary liver carcinoma. Study as a whole: Staged T1-T3 N0M0, the tumors had sizes that ranged from roughly 4.2 to 10 cm across.

Points from the study as a whole: The study found a significantly higher top-250-clone fraction in tumors than in blood (p = 0.039). Researchers report that only about 7-25% of top clones turned up in all five tumor regions.

Germline lookup yields CDR1 SGHAT and CDR2 FQNNGV. V was shortened by 5 bases and J by 0 bases, with 13 bases between the two germline ends. The CDR3 is 16 amino acids. What was sequenced was liver tumor tissue from sampling region 3. The subset was: tumor region T3, left-lateral pole. This receptor was obtained from a woman aged 60-75 years with primary liver carcinoma and hepatitis B virus infection. This sequence joins TRBV11-2 and TRBJ2-2; D unresolved. The CDR3 nucleotides are TGTGCCAGCAGCGGCGGACGCAACTCGAACACCGGGGAGCTGTTTTTT. This encodes CASSGGRNSNTGELFF.